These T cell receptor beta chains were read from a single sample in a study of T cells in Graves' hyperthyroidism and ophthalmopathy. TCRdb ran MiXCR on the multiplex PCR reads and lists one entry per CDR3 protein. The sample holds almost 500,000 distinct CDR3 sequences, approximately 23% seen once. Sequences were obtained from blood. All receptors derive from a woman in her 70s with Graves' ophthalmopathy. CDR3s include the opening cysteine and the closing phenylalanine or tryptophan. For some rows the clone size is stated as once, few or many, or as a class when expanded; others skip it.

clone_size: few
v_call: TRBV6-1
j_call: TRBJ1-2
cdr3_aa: CASRPQGARGYGYTF

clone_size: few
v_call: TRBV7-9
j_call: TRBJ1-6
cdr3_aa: CASSLARDTRAGSPLHF

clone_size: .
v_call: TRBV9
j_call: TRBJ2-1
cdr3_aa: CASSVEGQIYNEQFF

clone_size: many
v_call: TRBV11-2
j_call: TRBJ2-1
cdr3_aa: CASSLDRGLDEQFF

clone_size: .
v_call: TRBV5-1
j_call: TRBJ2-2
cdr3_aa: CASSLDGIRAGELFF

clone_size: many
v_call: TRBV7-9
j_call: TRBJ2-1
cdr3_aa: CASSLDNYNEQFF

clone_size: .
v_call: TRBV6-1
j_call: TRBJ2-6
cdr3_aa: CASSEIESGANVLTF

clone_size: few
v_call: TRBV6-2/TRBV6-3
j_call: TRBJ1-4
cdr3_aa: CASSSDRGINEKLFF

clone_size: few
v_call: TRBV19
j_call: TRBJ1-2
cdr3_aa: CASSTGQASGYTF

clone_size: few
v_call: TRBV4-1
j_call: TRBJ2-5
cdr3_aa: CASLSRKTGGGETQYF

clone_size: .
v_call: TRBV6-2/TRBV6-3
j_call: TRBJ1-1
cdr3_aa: CASSYGRGLTNTEAFF

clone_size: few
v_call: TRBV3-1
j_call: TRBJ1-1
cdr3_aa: CASSHRDRVGEAFF

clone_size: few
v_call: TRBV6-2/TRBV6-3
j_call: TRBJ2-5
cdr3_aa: CASRRFAGGGETQYF

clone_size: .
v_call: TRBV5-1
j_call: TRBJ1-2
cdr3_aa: CASSPMGNYGYTF

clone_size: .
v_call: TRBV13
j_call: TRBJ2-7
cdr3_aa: CASSPRGKANEQYF

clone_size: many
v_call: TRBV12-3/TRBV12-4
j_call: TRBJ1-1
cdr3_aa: CASSLFVNAEAFF

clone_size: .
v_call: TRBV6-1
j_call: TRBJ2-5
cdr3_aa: CASRARGGRAGGETQYF

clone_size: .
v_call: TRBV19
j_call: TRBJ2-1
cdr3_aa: CASSLGQGWLNEQFF

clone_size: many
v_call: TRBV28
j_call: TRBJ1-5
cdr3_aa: CASSLEGQQPQHF

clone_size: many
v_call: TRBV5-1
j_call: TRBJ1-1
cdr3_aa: CASKATGLEAFF

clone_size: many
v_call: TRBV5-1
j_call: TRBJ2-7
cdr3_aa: CASSLAAASYEQYF

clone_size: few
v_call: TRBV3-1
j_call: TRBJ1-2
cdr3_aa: CASSQEGTQFHYGYTF

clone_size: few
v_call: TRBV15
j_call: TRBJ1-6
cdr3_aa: CATSRDPRTGSPLHF

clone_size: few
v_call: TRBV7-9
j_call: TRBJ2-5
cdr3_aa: CASSRPETQYF

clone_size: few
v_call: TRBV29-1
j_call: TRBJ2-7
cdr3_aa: CSVEVDRLEQYF

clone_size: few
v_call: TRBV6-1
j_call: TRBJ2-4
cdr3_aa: CASSRSGGRSQVAKNIQYF

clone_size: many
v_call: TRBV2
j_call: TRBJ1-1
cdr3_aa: CASRDDQGVNTEAFF

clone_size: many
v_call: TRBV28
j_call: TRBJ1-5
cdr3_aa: CASSLWGGINQPQHF

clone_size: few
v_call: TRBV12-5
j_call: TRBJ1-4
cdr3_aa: CASGLVEVGVGEKLFF